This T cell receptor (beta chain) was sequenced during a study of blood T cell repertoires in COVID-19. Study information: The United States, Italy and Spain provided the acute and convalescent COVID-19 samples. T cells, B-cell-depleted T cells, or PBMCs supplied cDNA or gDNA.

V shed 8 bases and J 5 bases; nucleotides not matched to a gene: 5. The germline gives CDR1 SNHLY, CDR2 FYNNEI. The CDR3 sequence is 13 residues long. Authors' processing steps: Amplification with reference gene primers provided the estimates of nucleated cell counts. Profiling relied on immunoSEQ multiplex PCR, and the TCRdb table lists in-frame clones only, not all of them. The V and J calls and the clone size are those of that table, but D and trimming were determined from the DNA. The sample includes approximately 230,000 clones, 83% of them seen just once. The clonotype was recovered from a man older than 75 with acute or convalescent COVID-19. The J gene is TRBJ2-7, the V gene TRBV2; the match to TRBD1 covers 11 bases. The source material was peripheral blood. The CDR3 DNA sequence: TGTGCCAGCGGACAGGGGGCTCGGAACGAGCAGTACTTC. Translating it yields CASGQGARNEQYF.